This T cell receptor beta chain was recorded in a study of cytomegalovirus exposure and HLA in healthy donors. Study as a whole: Within the Caucasian-associated ancestry cluster were roughly 81% of the roughly 430 genotyped donors.

PCR used 60 Vbeta primers and 13 Jbeta primers. Clones were read by immunoSEQ multiplex PCR, and TCRdb kept only the in-frame ones, dropping some. The sample includes 100,000 to 150,000 clones, 80% of them seen just once. Study-wide results and caveats: It has been reported that TCR beta sequences accurately predicted the HLA-A and HLA-B alleles of most subjects. Follow-up analysis found HLA locus-dependent TCR association rates, highest for DRB1 and lowest for HLA-C. V- and J-gene trimming of TCR beta was linked (in a later analysis) to a missense DCLRE1C variant.

Turning to this clone: Its antigen is unidentified.

Germline loops: CDR1 LNHDA, CDR2 SQIVND (reference sequence). Trimming removed 4 bases from V and 7 bases from J, with 17 bases in between. The CDR3 totals 15 residues. What was sequenced was PBMCs. This sequence joins TRBV19 and TRBJ1-5; TRBD1 is a possible D gene (5 bases). The sequence was collected from a human donor in good health. CDR3 nucleotides: TGTGCCAGTAGTAACGGGTTGCAGGGTGGACAGCCCCAGCATTTT. Amino acid sequence: CASSNGLQGGQPQHF.